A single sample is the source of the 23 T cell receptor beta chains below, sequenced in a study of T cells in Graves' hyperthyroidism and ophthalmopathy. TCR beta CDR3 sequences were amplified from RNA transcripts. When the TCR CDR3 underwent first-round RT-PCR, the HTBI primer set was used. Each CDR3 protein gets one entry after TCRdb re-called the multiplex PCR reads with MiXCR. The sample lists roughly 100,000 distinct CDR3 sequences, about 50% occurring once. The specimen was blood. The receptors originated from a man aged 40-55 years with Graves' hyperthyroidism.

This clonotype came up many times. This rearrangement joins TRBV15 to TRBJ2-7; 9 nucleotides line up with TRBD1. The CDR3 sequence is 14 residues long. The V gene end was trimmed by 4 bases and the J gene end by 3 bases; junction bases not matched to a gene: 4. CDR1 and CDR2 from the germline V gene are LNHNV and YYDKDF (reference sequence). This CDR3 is CATSKPDRGYEQYF. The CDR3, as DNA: TGTGCCACCAGCAAACCGGACAGGGGCTACGAGCAGTACTTC.

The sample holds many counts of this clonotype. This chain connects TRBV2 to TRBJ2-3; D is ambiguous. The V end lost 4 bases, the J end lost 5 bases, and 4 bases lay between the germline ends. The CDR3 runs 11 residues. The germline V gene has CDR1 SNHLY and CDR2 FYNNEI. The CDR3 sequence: CASSAEDTQYF. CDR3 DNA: TGTGCCAGCAGTGCGGAAGATACGCAGTATTTT.

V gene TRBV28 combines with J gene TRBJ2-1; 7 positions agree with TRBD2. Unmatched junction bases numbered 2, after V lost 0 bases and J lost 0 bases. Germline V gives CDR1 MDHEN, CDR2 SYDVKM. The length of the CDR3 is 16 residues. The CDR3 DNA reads TGTGCCAGCAGTTTATGGAGCGGGGCCTCCTACAATGAGCAGTTCTTC. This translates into CASSLWSGASYNEQFF.

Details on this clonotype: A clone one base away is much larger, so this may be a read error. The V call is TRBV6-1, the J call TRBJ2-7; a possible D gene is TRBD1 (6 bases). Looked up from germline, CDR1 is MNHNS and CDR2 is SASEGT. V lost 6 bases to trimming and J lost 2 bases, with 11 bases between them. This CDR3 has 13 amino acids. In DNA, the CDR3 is TGTGCCAGCAGGGTGACAGGTGCCTACGAGCAGTACTTC. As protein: CASRVTGAYEQYF.

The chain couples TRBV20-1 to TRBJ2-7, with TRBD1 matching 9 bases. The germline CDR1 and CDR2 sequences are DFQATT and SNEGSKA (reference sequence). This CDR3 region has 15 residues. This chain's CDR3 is CSPTLRGQGNYGRYF. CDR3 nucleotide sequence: TGCAGCCCAACCCTACGGGGACAGGGCAACTACGGGCGGTACTTC.

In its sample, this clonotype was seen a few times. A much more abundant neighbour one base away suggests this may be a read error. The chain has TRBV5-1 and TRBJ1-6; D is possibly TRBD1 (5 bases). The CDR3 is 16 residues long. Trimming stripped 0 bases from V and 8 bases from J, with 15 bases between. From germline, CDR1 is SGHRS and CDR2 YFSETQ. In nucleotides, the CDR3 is TGCGCCAGCAGCTTGGTAGGAAAACTGGGGGATTCACCCCTCCACTTT. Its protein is CASSLVGKLGDSPLHF.

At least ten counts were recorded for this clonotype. The CDR3 sequence is CASSLSGLVFDEQYF. As DNA, the CDR3 is TGTGCCAGCAGCTTGAGCGGTCTAGTATTTGACGAGCAGTACTTC. This rearrangement joins TRBV5-4 to TRBJ2-7, with D perhaps TRBD2 (5 bases). Deletions cut 1 base from V and 5 bases from J, with 16 bases between. Germline CDR1 SGHNT, CDR2 YYREEE (reference sequence). This CDR3 region has 15 residues.

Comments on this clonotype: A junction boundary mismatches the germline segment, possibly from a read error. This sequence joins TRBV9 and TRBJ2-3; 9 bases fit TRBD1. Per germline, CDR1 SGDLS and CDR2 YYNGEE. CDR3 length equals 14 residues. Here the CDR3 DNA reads TGTGCCAGCAGCGTTACAGGGGGCGCAGATACGCAGTACTTT. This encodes CASSVTGGADTQYF.

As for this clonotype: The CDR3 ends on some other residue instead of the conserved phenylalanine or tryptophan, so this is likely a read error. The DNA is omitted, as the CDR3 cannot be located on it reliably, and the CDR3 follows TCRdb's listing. The CDR3 loop is CASSQPTIAGMYP. This sequence joins TRBV4-2 and TRBJ2-7. Germline CDR1 LGHNA, CDR2 YNFKEQ. The CDR3 length equals 13 residues, ends included.

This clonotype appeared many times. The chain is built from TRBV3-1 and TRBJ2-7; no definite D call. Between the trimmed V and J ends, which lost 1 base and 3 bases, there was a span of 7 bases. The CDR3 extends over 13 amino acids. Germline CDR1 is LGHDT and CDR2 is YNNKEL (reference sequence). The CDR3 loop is CASSQVRSYEQYF. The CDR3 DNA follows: TGTGCCAGCAGCCAAGTAAGAAGCTACGAGCAGTACTTC.

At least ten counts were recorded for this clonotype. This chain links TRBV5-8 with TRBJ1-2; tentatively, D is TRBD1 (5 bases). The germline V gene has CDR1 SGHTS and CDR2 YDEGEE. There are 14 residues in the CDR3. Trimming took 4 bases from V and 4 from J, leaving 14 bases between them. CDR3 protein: CASSEGTGRYGYTF. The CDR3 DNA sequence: TGTGCCAGCAGCGAAGGGACCGGACGCTATGGCTACACCTTC.

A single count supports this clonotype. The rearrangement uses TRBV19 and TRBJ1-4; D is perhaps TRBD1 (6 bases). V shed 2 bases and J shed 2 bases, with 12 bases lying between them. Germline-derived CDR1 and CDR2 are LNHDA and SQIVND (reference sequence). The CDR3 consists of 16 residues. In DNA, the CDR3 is TGTGCCAGTAGTATACTAGGGGGGTCCACTAATGAAAAACTGTTTTTT. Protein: CASSILGGSTNEKLFF.

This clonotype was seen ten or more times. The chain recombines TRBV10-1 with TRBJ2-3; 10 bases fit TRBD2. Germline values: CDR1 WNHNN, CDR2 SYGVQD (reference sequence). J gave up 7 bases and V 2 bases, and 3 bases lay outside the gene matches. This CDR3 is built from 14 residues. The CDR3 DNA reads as TGCGCCAGCAGTGAGCCTAGCGGGGGAAATACGCAGTATTTT. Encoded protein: CASSEPSGGNTQYF.

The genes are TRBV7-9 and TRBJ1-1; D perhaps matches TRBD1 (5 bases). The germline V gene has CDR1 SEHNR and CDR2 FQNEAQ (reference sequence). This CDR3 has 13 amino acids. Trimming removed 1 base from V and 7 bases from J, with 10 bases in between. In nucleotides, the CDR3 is TGTGCCAGCAGCTTAGTGGTGGGGGGTGAAGCTTTCTTT. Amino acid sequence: CASSLVVGGEAFF.

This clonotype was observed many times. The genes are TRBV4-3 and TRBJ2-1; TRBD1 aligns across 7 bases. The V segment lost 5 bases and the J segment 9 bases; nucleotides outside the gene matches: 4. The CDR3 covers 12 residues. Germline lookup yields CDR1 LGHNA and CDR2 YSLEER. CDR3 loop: CASSTGAGEQFF. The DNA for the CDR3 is TGCGCCAGCAGCACAGGGGCGGGTGAGCAGTTCTTC.

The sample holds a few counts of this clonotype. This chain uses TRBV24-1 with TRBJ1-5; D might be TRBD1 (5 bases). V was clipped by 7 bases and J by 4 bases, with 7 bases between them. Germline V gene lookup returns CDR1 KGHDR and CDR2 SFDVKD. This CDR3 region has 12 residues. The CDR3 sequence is CATSGGNQPQHF. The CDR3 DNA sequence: TGTGCCACCAGCGGGGGGAATCAGCCCCAGCATTTT.

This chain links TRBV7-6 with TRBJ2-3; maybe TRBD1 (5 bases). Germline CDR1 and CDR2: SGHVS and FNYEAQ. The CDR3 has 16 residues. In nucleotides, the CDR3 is TGTGACAGGTGGCCCTGCTGTTCGACACCGCGGGATACGCAGTATTTT. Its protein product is CDRWPCCSTPRDTQYF.

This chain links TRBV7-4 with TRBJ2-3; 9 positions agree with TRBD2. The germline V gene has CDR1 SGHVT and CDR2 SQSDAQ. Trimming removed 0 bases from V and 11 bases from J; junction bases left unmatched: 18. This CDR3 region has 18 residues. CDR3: CASSLALKLAGTEGRQYF. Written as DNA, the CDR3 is TGTGCCAGCAGCTTAGCGCTCAAGCTAGCGGGGACGGAAGGGAGGCAGTATTTT. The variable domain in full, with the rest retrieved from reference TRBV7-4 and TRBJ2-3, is GAGVSQSPRYKVAKRGRDVALRCDSISGHVTLYWYRQTLGQGSEVLTYSQSDAQRDKSGRPSGRFSAERPERSVSTLKIQRTEQGDSAVYLCASSLALKLAGTEGRQYFGPGTRLTVL.

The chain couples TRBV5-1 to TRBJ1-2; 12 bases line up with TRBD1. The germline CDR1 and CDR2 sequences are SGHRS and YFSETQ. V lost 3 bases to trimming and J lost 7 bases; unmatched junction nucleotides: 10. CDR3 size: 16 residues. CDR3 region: CASSSRPGQGAGGYTF. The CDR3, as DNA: TGCGCCAGCAGCTCCAGACCGGGACAGGGGGCTGGTGGCTACACCTTC.

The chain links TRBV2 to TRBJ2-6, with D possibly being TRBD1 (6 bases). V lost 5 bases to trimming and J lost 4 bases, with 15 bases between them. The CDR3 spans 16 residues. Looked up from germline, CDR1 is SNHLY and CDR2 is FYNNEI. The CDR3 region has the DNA TGTGCCAGCAGTACATCAGGGGAGACCGGGGCCAACGTCCTGACTTTC. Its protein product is CASSTSGETGANVLTF.

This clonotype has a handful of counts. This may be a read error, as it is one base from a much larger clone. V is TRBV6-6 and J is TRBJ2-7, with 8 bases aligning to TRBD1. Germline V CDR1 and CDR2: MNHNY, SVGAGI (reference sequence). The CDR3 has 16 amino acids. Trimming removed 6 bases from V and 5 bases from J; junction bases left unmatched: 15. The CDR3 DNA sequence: TGTGCCAGCAGCCCCGGGGCAGGGGGCGCTGCCCACGAGCAGTACTTC. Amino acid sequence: CASSPGAGGAAHEQYF.

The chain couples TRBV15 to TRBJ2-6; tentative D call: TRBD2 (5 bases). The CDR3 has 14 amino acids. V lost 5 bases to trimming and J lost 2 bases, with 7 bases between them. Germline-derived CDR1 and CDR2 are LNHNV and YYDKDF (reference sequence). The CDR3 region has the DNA TGTGCCACCAGCTTGAGGGCTGGGGCCAACGTCCTGACTTTC. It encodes CATSLRAGANVLTF.

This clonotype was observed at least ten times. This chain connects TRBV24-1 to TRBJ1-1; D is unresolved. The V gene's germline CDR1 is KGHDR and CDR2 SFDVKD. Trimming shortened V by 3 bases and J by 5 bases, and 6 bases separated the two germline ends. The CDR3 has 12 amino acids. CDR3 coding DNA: TGTGCCACCAGTGATGTCGCTACTGAAGCTTTCTTT. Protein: CATSDVATEAFF.